Below, 8 T cell receptor beta chains from the same sample are listed, as sequenced in a study of cytomegalovirus exposure and HLA in healthy donors. A multiplex PCR was run with 60 Vbeta primers and 13 Jbeta primers. The assay was immunoSEQ multiplex PCR, and TCRdb's table has in-frame clones only and misses some. The data show fewer than 250,000 clones, roughly four fifths seen once. Sequenced: PBMCs. These receptors were obtained from a woman aged 25 to 39 in good health and CMV-seropositive.

This clone occurred a few times. The chain recombines TRBV5-5 with TRBJ1-3; D might be TRBD1 (6 bases). CDR1 and CDR2 (germline): SGHKS, YYEKEE (reference sequence). Trimming left V 7 bases short and J 0 bases short, with 14 bases between. This CDR3 has 15 residues. CDR3 DNA sequence: TGTGCCAGCCGACCGGACAGCTACTCTGGAAACACCATATATTTT. Translation gives CASRPDSYSGNTIYF.

This clone turned up a few times. This chain uses TRBV2 with TRBJ2-6; 7 positions agree with TRBD1. The CDR3 runs 17 residues. CDR1 is SNHLY and CDR2 is FYNNEI in the germline V gene. J lost 4 bases, V lost 5 bases, and 11 bases had no gene match. The CDR3 bases are TGTGCCAGCAGTTCCACAGGGGCGGTTCGCGGGGCCAACGTCCTGACTTTC. Translating it yields CASSSTGAVRGANVLTF.

The chain uses TRBV25-1 and TRBJ2-7; TRBD2 matches at 13 bases. Germline CDR1 is MGHDK and CDR2 is SYGVNS. The CDR3 is 14 residues long. V lost 6 bases and J lost 2; bases outside the gene matches: 1. The CDR3 DNA sequence: TGTGCCAGCAGACTAGCGGGAGGGCCCTACGAGCAGTACTTC. Amino acids: CASRLAGGPYEQYF.

About this clone: This specimen includes other DNA sequences encoding the same CDR3. CDR3 in amino acids: CASSPSRGNQPQHF. The CDR3 DNA sequence: TGTGCCAGCTCACCAAGCAGGGGTAATCAGCCCCAGCATTTT. The V gene is TRBV18, the J gene TRBJ1-5, with D tentatively TRBD1 (6 bases). CDR1 is KGHSH, CDR2 LQKENI, per germline. This CDR3 region has 14 residues. The V end was cut by 2 bases, the J end by 4 bases, with 9 bases between. The whole variable domain, filled in from reference TRBV18 and TRBJ1-5, reads NAGVMQNPRHLVRRRGQEARLRCSPMKGHSHVYWYRQLPEEGLKFMVYLQKENIIDESGMPKERFSAEFPKEGPSILRIQQVVRGDSAAYFCASSPSRGNQPQHFGDGTRLSIL.

This chain links TRBV28 with TRBJ2-7, with D maybe TRBD1 (6 bases). V gave up 7 bases and J gave up 3 bases, with 7 bases separating them. The germline V gene encodes CDR1 MDHEN and CDR2 SYDVKM. The CDR3 runs 11 residues. CDR3 sequence reads: CASNRDYEQYF. CDR3 in DNA: TGTGCCAGCAACAGGGACTACGAGCAGTACTTC.

The chain is built from TRBV5-4 and TRBJ2-7; D may be TRBD2 (7 bases). The CDR3 consists of 12 residues. The ends were cut back, 4 bases at V and 7 bases at J, with 12 bases in the middle. Germline V gives CDR1 SGHNT, CDR2 YYREEE (reference sequence). CDR3 in DNA: TGTGCCAGCAGCCCAGCGGGACATGAGCAGTACTTC. This sequence encodes CASSPAGHEQYF.

This clone appeared a few times. The J gene is TRBJ2-2, the V gene TRBV29-1, with D tentatively TRBD2 (6 bases). The V end lost 5 bases, the J end lost 5 bases, and 9 bases lay between the germline ends. The CDR3 has 12 residues. CDR1 and CDR2 (germline): SQVTM, ANQGSEA. This CDR3 reads CSVHGGTGELFF. CDR3 nucleotides: TGCAGCGTTCACGGGGGAACCGGGGAGCTGTTTTTT.

J is TRBJ2-1 and V is TRBV4-1, with 14 bases aligning to TRBD2. Germline loops: CDR1 MGHRA, CDR2 YSYEKL. This CDR3 region has 15 residues. Trimming removed 4 bases from V and 8 bases from J; junction bases left unmatched: 4. Written as DNA, the CDR3 is TGCGCCAGCAGCCGGGGACTAGCGGGAGCGGATGAGCAGTTCTTC. It yields the protein CASSRGLAGADEQFF.